Below are 19 T cell receptor beta chains sequenced from a single sample in a study of cytomegalovirus exposure and HLA in healthy donors. Use of 60 Vbeta and 13 Jbeta primers characterized the PCR. The data were produced by immunoSEQ multiplex PCR, yet TCRdb's version contains in-frame clones alone and is incomplete. The repertoire includes approximately 170,000 clones, approximately 77% of them detected once, and less than 9% sits in the top ten. Sequenced: PBMCs. These receptors were collected from a male donor in good health and CMV-seropositive.

Written as DNA, the CDR3 is TGTGCCAGCAGCTTAGATGGAGAGACTGAAGCTTTCTTT. Translated: CASSLDGETEAFF. The V and J genes are TRBV11-3 and TRBJ1-1; D is unresolved. Trimming cost V 0 bases and J 5 bases, with 7 bases left between them. The CDR3 runs to 13 residues. Germline assignment: CDR1 SGHNT and CDR2 YENEEA.

The rearrangement uses TRBV20-1 and TRBJ1-1, with D uncertain. CDR1 DFQATT and CDR2 SNEGSKA come from the germline V gene (reference sequence). Trimming shortened V by 2 bases and J by 8 bases, and 6 bases separated the two germline ends. This CDR3 spans 10 amino acids. CDR3 amino acids: CSARNREAFF. CDR3 DNA: TGCAGTGCTAGAAACCGGGAAGCTTTCTTT.

This clone was picked up a small number of times. The chain links TRBV15 to TRBJ2-3; TRBD2 matches 9 bases. Trimming removed 0 bases from V and 2 bases from J; junction bases left unmatched: 3. Germline V gene lookup returns CDR1 LNHNV and CDR2 YYDKDF (reference sequence). The CDR3 sequence is 16 residues long. Here the CDR3 reads CATSRDRGGATDTQYF. The CDR3 nucleotides read TGTGCCACCAGCAGAGACCGCGGGGGGGCCACAGATACGCAGTATTTT.

The chain couples TRBV4-2 to TRBJ2-5; TRBD2 might be the D (5 bases). The CDR3 has 14 amino acids. Germline CDR1 LGHNA, CDR2 YNFKEQ. V lost 1 base to trimming and J lost 4 bases, with 10 bases between them. The CDR3 DNA follows: TGTGCCAGCAGCCAAGGCGGAGGCTCAGAGACCCAGTACTTC. Protein product: CASSQGGGSETQYF.

The chain couples TRBV9 to TRBJ2-5; 8 bases are shared with TRBD1. V was clipped by 1 base and J by 5 bases; unmatched bases: 10. The germline gives CDR1 SGDLS, CDR2 YYNGEE. This CDR3 contains 16 residues. DNA for the CDR3: TGTGCCAGCAGCGTAAGGGTGGCGACAGGGGAGGAGACCCAGTACTTC. It codes for CASSVRVATGEETQYF.

CDR3 residues: CASSVGRGLGEQYF. DNA of the CDR3: TGTGCCAGCAGCGTGGGCAGGGGGCTCGGGGAGCAGTACTTC. The V call is TRBV9, the J call TRBJ2-7; TRBD1 matches 8 bases. J gave up 7 bases and V 2 bases, and 8 bases lay outside the gene matches. The CDR3 totals 14 residues. CDR1 is SGDLS, CDR2 YYNGEE, per germline.

The CDR3 sequence: CASSYRQGAVEAFF. As DNA, the CDR3 is TGTGCCAGCAGTTACCGACAGGGGGCTGTTGAAGCTTTCTTT. The chain couples TRBV6-5 to TRBJ1-1; 10 nucleotides match TRBD1. CDR3 size: 14 residues. V lost 2 bases, J lost 7 bases, and 4 bases stayed unmatched. Germline CDR1 reads MNHEY; CDR2 reads SVGAGI.

The sample holds a few counts of this clone. This chain uses TRBV30 with TRBJ1-6, with D hard to call. CDR3 length equals 15 residues. The germline V gene has CDR1 GTSNPN and CDR2 SVGIG (reference sequence). Trimming shortened V by 3 bases and J by 9 bases, and 18 bases separated the two germline ends. The CDR3 DNA reads as TGTGCCTGGAGGGGTTGGGTGAGGGAAGGTTCACCCCTCCACTTT. Its protein product is CAWRGWVREGSPLHF.

Comments on this clone: Germline is not matched at one junction end, which may reflect a read error. The V call is TRBV9, the J call TRBJ2-3; a weak D match, TRBD2 (7 bases). CDR1 is SGDLS, CDR2 YYNGEE, per germline. The CDR3 runs to 11 residues. In DNA form, the CDR3 reads TGTGCCAGCAGCGTCGGGGGGCCAACCCTTTTT. Translation: CASSVGGPTLF.

This clone appeared once. The V call is TRBV7-2, the J call TRBJ2-1, with 8 bases identical to TRBD2. Unmatched junction bases numbered 7, after V lost 8 bases and J lost 7 bases. CDR1 and CDR2 (germline): SGHTA, FQGNSA. This CDR3 is 13 amino acids long. The CDR3 loop is CASREGLVNEQFF. CDR3 DNA: TGTGCCAGCCGGGAGGGTCTAGTAAATGAGCAGTTCTTC.

The chain uses TRBV6-5 and TRBJ1-6, with TRBD1 as a possible D gene (6 bases). Trimming removed 4 bases from V and 8 bases from J, with 18 bases in between. The CDR3 sequence is 16 residues long. CDR1 and CDR2 from the germline V gene are MNHEY and SVGAGI. The CDR3 sequence is CASSSERRGRDSPLHF. For the CDR3, the DNA is TGTGCCAGCAGTTCTGAGCGTAGGGGGAGAGATTCACCCCTCCACTTT.

The V gene is TRBV10-1, the J gene TRBJ1-1; TRBD1 aligns across 7 bases. With 3 bases clipped from V and 0 bases from J, the junction kept 7 bases outside the gene matches. The length of the CDR3 is 16 residues. Germline CDR1 WNHNN, CDR2 SYGVQD (reference sequence). CDR3 nucleotides: TGCGCCAGCAGTGAAGACAGGGAATTGGTGAACACTGAAGCTTTCTTT. This sequence encodes CASSEDRELVNTEAFF.

The gene calls are TRBV29-1 and TRBJ2-2; a possible D gene is TRBD1 (6 bases). The V and J ends lost 6 bases and 2 bases respectively, with 10 bases between them. The CDR3 sequence is 13 residues long. Germline-derived CDR1 and CDR2 are SQVTM and ANQGSEA. CDR3 loop: CSVRDTNTGELFF. Written as DNA, the CDR3 is TGCAGCGTCCGGGACACTAACACCGGGGAGCTGTTTTTT.

The chain is built from TRBV6-6 and TRBJ1-2, with D perhaps matching TRBD1 (6 bases). V was shortened by 6 bases and J by 4 bases, with 21 bases between the two germline ends. Germline CDR1 MNHNY, CDR2 SVGAGI (reference sequence). This CDR3 contains 16 residues. The CDR3 loop reads CASSGNRGGVGYGYTF. The CDR3 nucleotides are TGTGCCAGCAGCGGAAATAGGGGGGGCGTAGGCTATGGCTACACCTTC.

The V call is TRBV2, the J call TRBJ1-5; 9 bases are shared with TRBD1. CDR1 SNHLY and CDR2 FYNNEI come from the germline V gene. J was trimmed by 0 bases and V by 8 bases; bases with no gene match: 8. The CDR3 extends over 16 amino acids. CDR3 sequence: CASSDRGINSNQPQHF. In DNA form, the CDR3 reads TGTGCCAGCTCCGACAGGGGGATAAATAGCAATCAGCCCCAGCATTTT.

V gene TRBV29-1 combines with J gene TRBJ1-2; D uncertain. Germline loops: CDR1 SQVTM, CDR2 ANQGSEA. The CDR3 has 12 residues. V lost 6 bases to trimming and J lost 7 bases, with 15 bases between them. CDR3 loop: CSVPARESGYTF. The CDR3 coding sequence is TGCAGCGTCCCCGCGCGAGAGAGTGGCTACACCTTC.

V usage is TRBV6-1 and J usage is TRBJ1-2, with D uncertain. The germline CDR1 and CDR2 sequences are MNHNS and SASEGT. The CDR3 sequence is 14 residues long. V was pared by 3 bases and J by 4 bases, with 12 bases between. The CDR3 spells CASSEGWGAYGYTF. For the CDR3, the DNA is TGTGCCAGCAGTGAGGGGTGGGGAGCCTATGGCTACACCTTC.

The V and J genes are TRBV7-8 and TRBJ2-1; 10 bases are shared with TRBD2. CDR1 and CDR2 (germline): SGHVS, FQNEAQ. Unmatched junction bases numbered 10, after V lost 5 bases and J lost 6 bases. The CDR3 totals 16 residues. CDR3 sequence: CASSRPSQRGGNEQFF. The CDR3 nucleotides read TGTGCCAGCAGCCGCCCGAGTCAGCGGGGGGGCAATGAGCAGTTCTTC.

The chain carries TRBV5-5 and TRBJ1-2, with 11 bases aligning to TRBD1. CDR3 length: 17 residues. Per the germline V gene, CDR1 is SGHKS and CDR2 is YYEKEE (reference sequence). V trimming: 0 bases; J trimming: 6 bases; junction bases outside the gene matches: 10. In nucleotides, the CDR3 is TGTGCCAGCAGCTTGGGATCATGGACAGGGGGCCAGGATGGCTACACCTTC. Translating it yields CASSLGSWTGGQDGYTF.